The clone carrying this T cell receptor (beta chain) was seen a single time. Other DNA sequences of this sample code for an identical CDR3. The CDR3 loop spans 14 amino acids. After removal of 4 bases from V and 2 bases from J, the junction contained 1 base not matched to a gene. Per germline, CDR1 ENHRY and CDR2 SYGVKD. Here immunoSEQ multiplex PCR was the method, and the copy in TCRdb shows in-frame clones only, minus some. This sample has approximately 230,000 clones, with about 80% found just once. These data come from a study of blood T cell repertoires in COVID-19. The chain links TRBV10-3 to TRBJ1-2, with TRBD1 matching 10 bases. The specimen sequenced was PBMCs or T cells enriched from blood (not recorded which). The TCR was taken from a man aged 35-49 years who had recovered from COVID-19. CDR3 in amino acids: CAISGQGANYGYTF. In DNA, the CDR3 is TGTGCCATCAGTGGACAGGGGGCAAACTATGGCTACACCTTC.